Sequencing of this T cell receptor (beta chain) was carried out in a study of blood T cell repertoires in COVID-19. Across the whole study: Both acute and convalescent COVID-19 samples were obtained from the United States, Italy and Spain. T cells, B-cell-depleted T cells, or PBMCs supplied cDNA or gDNA.

Enrolment of Seattle patients took place during active infection, and they were followed longitudinally. Original processing notes: Amplification of reference gene primers provided the estimated nucleated cell counts. Some clones are missing from TCRdb's copy, which holds only in-frame ones; the method was immunoSEQ multiplex PCR. V, J and clone size reflect that table, while D and trimming were determined from the DNA. The table has 450,000 or so clones, about 91% seen once. CDR1 and CDR2 (germline): GTSNPN, SVGIG (reference sequence). V was clipped by 4 bases and J by 7 bases; unmatched bases: 3. This CDR3 is built from 12 residues.

The chain is built from TRBV30 and TRBJ2-1; 8 bases are a match to TRBD1. The sequence was obtained from a man younger than 35 with COVID-19, enrolled during active disease. Sequencing was performed on peripheral blood. The CDR3 region has the DNA TGTGCCTGGAACACAGGGGGGAATGAGCAGTTCTTC. Protein: CAWNTGGNEQFF. Filled out from reference TRBV30 and TRBJ2-1, the complete variable domain reads SQTIHQWPATLVQPVGSPLSLECTVEGTSNPNLYWYRQAAGRGLQLLFYSVGIGQISSEVPQNLSASRPQDRQFILSSKKLLLSDSGFYLCAWNTGGNEQFFGPGTRLTVL.